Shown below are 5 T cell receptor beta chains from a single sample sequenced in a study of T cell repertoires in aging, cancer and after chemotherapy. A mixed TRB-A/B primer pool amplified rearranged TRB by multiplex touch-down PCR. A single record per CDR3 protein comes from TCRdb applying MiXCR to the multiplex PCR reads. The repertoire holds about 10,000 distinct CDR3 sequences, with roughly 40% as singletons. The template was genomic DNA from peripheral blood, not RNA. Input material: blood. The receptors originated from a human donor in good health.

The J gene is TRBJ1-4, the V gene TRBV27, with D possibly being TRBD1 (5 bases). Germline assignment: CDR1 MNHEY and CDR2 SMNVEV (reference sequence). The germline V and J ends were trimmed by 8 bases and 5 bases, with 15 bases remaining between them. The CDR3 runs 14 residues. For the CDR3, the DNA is TGTGCCAGCTCCACTGGGGGTACCAATGAAAAACTGTTTTTT. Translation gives CASSTGGTNEKLFF.

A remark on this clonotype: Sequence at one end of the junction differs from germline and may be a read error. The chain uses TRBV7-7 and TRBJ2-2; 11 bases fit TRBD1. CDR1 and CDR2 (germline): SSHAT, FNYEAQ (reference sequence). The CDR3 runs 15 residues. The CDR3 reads CASTSGQGATGELFF. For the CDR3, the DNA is TGTGCTAGCACCTCAGGACAGGGGGCCACCGGGGAGCTGTTTTTT.

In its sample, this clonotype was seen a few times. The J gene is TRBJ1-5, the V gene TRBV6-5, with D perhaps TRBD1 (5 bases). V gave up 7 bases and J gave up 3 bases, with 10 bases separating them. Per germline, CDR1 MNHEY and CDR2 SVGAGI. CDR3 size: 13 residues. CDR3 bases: TGTGCCAGCAATCAGGGTTTCAATCAGCCCCAGCATTTT. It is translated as CASNQGFNQPQHF.

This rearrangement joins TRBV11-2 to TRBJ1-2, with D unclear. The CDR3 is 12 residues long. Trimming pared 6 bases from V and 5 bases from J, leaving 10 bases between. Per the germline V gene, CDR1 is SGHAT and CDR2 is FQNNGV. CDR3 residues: CASSDRGYGYTF. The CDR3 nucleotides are TGTGCCAGCAGTGATCGGGGTTATGGCTACACCTTC.

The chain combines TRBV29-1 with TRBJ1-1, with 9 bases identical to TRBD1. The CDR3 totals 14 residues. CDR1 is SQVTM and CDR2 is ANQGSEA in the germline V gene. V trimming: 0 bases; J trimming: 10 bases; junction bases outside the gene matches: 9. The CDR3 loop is CSVEDPGQGRRAFF. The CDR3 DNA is TGCAGCGTTGAAGATCCCGGACAGGGGAGGCGAGCTTTCTTT.